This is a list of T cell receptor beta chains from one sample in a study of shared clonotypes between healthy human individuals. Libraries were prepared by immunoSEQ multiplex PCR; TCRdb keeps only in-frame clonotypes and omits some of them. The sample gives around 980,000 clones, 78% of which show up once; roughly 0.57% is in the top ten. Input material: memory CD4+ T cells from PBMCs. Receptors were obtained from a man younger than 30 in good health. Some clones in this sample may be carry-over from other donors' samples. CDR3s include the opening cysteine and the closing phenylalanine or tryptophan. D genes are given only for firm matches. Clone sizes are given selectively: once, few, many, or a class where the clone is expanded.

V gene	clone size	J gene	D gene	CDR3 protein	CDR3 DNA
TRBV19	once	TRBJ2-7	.	CASSRGPAFYEQYF	TGTGCCAGTAGTAGGGGTCCAGCTTTTTACGAGCAGTACTTC
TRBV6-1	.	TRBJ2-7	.	CASSAGGQRSAYEQYF	TGTGCCAGCAGTGCCGGCGGGCAAAGGAGCGCCTACGAGCAGTACTTC
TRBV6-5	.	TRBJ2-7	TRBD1	CASTKTGVPYEQYF	TGTGCCAGCACCAAGACAGGGGTCCCCTACGAGCAGTACTTC
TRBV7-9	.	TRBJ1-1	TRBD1	CASSSRGQGRGEAFF	TGTGCCAGCAGCTCACGAGGACAGGGGAGAGGGGAAGCTTTCTTT
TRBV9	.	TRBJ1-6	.	CASSPSPDSPLHF	TGTGCCAGCAGCCCTAGCCCGGATTCACCCCTCCACTTT
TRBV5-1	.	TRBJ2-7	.	CASSQVWGTYEQYF	TGCGCCAGCAGCCAAGTGTGGGGAACCTACGAGCAGTACTTC
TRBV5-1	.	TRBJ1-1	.	CASSGQGGNTEAFF	TGCGCCAGCAGCGGTCAGGGAGGTAACACTGAAGCTTTCTTT
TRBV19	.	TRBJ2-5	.	CASSIVKGSQETQYF	TGTGCCAGTAGTATAGTTAAGGGGAGCCAAGAGACCCAGTACTTC
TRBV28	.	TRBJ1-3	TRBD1	CASGGQGSSGNTIYF	TGTGCCAGCGGGGGACAGGGATCCTCTGGAAACACCATATATTTT
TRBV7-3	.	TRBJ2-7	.	CASSLGGGEVYF	TGTGCCAGCAGCTTAGGTGGCGGGGAGGTGTACTTC
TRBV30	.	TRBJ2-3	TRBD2	CAWSLAGGPPDTQYF	TGTGCCTGGAGTTTGGCGGGAGGGCCGCCAGATACGCAGTATTTT
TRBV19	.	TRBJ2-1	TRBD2	CASSRSSGVLYNEQFF	TGTGCCAGTAGTAGGTCTAGCGGGGTACTATACAATGAGCAGTTCTTC
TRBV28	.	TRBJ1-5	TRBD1	CASKTGWVHGNQPQHF	TGTGCCAGTAAGACAGGGTGGGTTCATGGCAATCAGCCCCAGCATTTT
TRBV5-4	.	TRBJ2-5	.	CASSLGQGRETQYF	TGTGCCAGCAGCTTGGGGCAGGGGAGGGAGACCCAGTACTTC
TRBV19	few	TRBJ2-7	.	CASSLNREGSYEQYF	TGTGCCAGTAGTTTAAACAGGGAAGGCTCCTACGAGCAGTACTTC
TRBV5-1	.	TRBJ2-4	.	CASSDVAKNIQYF	TGCGCCAGCAGTGACGTAGCCAAAAACATTCAGTACTTC
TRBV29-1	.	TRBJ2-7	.	CSARTASYEQYF	TGCAGCGCCAGGACAGCCTCCTACGAGCAGTACTTC
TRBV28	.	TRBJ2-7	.	CASSPIGTWRDETYEQYF	TGTGCCAGCAGTCCTATCGGGACCTGGCGGGACGAAACCTACGAGCAGTACTTC
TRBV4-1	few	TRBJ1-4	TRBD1	CASSLGLQGGLFF	TGCGCCAGCAGCCTTGGACTACAGGGGGGACTGTTTTTT
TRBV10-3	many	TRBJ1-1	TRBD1	CAIRGQENTEAFF	TGTGCCATCAGAGGACAGGAGAACACTGAAGCTTTCTTT
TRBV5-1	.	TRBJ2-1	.	CASSLGPSARNEQFF	TGCGCCAGCAGCCTGGGGCCTAGCGCACGAAATGAGCAGTTCTTC
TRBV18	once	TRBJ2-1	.	CASSPPGGRAYNEQFF	TGTGCCAGCTCACCACCGGGTGGAAGAGCCTACAATGAGCAGTTCTTC
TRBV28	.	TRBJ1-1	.	CASSRAEVVGEAFF	TGTGCCAGCAGTCGGGCCGAAGTCGTAGGTGAAGCTTTCTTT
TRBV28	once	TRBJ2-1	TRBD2	CASSSGTSGRVYNEQFF	TGTGCCAGCAGTTCCGGGACTAGCGGGAGGGTATACAATGAGCAGTTCTTC
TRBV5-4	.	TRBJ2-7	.	CASSLPSSYEQYF	TGTGCCAGCAGCCTCCCGAGCTCCTACGAGCAGTACTTC
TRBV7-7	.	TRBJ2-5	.	CASSLAGYQETQYF	TGTGCCAGCAGCTTAGCAGGCTACCAAGAGACCCAGTACTTC
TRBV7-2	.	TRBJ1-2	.	CASSSRVLYGYTF	TGTGCCAGCAGCTCCAGGGTGCTCTATGGCTACACCTTC
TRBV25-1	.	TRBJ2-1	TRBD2	CASSHGSSGSSFF	TGTGCCAGCTCCCATGGTAGTAGCGGGAGTTCGTTCTTC
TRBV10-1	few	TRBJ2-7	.	CASTSRRGEQYF	TGCGCCAGCACCTCCCGGAGGGGCGAGCAGTACTTC
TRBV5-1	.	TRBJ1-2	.	CASSLGRRDLNIYGYTF	TGCGCCAGCAGCCTTGGGAGGAGGGATCTCAACATCTATGGCTACACCTTC
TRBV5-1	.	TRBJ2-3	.	CASSDLGADTQYF	TGCGCCAGCAGCGATTTAGGGGCAGATACGCAGTATTTT
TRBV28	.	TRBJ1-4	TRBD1	CAGSSQGAANEKLFF	TGTGCCGGCAGTTCACAGGGGGCGGCTAATGAAAAACTGTTTTTT